This T cell receptor beta chain was observed in a study of blood T cell repertoires in COVID-19. Study at large: Researchers got acute and convalescent COVID-19 samples from the United States, Italy and Spain. T cells, B-cell-depleted T cells, or PBMCs provided the cDNA or gDNA that served as material.

The protocol was immunoSEQ multiplex PCR, while the TCRdb copy is restricted to in-frame clones and leaves out a portion. The table records approximately 170,000 clones, around four fifths of them present only once. V was clipped by 3 bases and J by 3 bases; unmatched bases: 2. CDR1 and CDR2 from the germline V gene are MDHEN and SYDVKM. This CDR3 spans 15 amino acids. The TCR sequence derives from a woman in her sixties or seventies with COVID-19, enrolled during active disease. The specimen sequenced was peripheral blood. The gene calls are TRBV28 and TRBJ1-5; 10 bases are a match to TRBD1. The DNA of the CDR3 is TGTGCCAGCAGTTTGGGACAGGGGAACAATCAGCCCCAGCATTTT. Encoded protein: CASSLGQGNNQPQHF.